The clone carrying this T cell receptor (beta chain) was picked up a small number of times. Its antigen is not known. A second PCR of 7 to 11 cycles used a sample-barcoded 5' primer and a J-beta primer mix. Via MiXCR, TCRdb re-called the 5' RACE reads, giving one row per CDR3 protein. The sample lists 790,000 or so distinct CDR3 sequences, about 61% occurring once. In terms of origin and age, donors were healthy Caucasian individuals from Russia aged about 6 to 100. Every sample yielded at least 6 million isolated PBMCs. The CDR3 runs to 15 residues. Germline V gene sequence: CDR1 SGHRS, CDR2 YFSETQ. V was trimmed by 0 bases and J by 5 bases, leaving 14 bases between them. The entry originates in a study of blood T cells in healthy people across ages. Study conclusions and caveats: CMV status of donors was not determined, possibly confounding expanded clonotype changes. Naive T cell percentage strongly correlated with TCR beta diversity.

This clonotype was sampled from a man in his forties in good health. The sample was blood. The rearrangement links TRBV5-1 to TRBJ2-5; D gene unclear. For the CDR3, the DNA is TGCGCCAGCAGCTTGGAAGGGATCAGGTCGGAGACCCAGTACTTC. Translating gives CASSLEGIRSETQYF.